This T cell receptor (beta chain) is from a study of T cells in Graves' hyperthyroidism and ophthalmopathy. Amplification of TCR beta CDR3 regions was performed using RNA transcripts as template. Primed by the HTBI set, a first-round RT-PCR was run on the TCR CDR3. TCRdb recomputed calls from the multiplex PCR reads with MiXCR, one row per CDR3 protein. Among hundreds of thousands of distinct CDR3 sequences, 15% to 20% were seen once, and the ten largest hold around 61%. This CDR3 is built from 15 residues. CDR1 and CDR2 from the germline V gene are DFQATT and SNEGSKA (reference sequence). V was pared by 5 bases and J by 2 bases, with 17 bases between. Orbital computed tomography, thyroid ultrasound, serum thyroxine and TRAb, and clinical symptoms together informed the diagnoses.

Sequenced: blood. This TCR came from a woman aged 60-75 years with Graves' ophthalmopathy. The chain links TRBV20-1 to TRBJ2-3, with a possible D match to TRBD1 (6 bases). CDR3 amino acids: CSAVAPGTNTDTQYF. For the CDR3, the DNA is TGCAGTGCTGTAGCACCAGGGACAAACACAGATACGCAGTATTTT.